Here is one T cell receptor beta chain with its context. Antigen: not known. The data were obtained in a study of Ad26.COV2.S vaccination and SARS-CoV-2 variants. The method was immunoSEQ multiplex PCR; TCRdb's version includes in-frame clones alone and lacks a portion of them. The sample lists about 680,000 clones, more than 80% occurring once. Treatment indicated: roughly 20 received Ad26.COV2.S at low or high dose, single or two shots; a few received placebo; per-sample allocation not given. The samples were gathered on day 63 after the first injection of vaccine or placebo. This CDR3 region has 14 residues. Germline V CDR1 and CDR2: GTSNPN, SVGIG (reference sequence). V lost 2 bases to trimming and J lost 2 bases, with 12 bases between them. Broader study findings: Spike-specific TCR breadth in vaccine recipients exceeded that seen in placebo recipients.

The chain links TRBV30 to TRBJ1-1; no firm D call. This sample comprised peripheral blood, obtained in a trial of Ad26.COV2.S vaccine versus placebo. The clonotype comes from a person aged 18-60 years who received the Ad26.COV2.S COVID-19 vaccine or a placebo. Here the CDR3 reads CAWSWEFRNTEAFF. CDR3 DNA sequence: TGTGCCTGGAGTTGGGAATTTCGTAACACTGAAGCTTTCTTT.